Many counts were recorded for the clone carrying this T cell receptor (beta chain). Antigen: not known. CDR3 length: 14 amino acids. Trimming pared 7 bases from V and 2 bases from J, leaving 16 bases between. Per the germline V gene, CDR1 is DFQATT and CDR2 is SNEGSKA (reference sequence). These data are taken from a study of T cells in Graves' hyperthyroidism and ophthalmopathy. Findings and limits, study-wide: The majority of expanded thyroid clonotypes above 0.001 also appeared in blood.

Clinical symptoms, serum thyroxine and TRAb, thyroid ultrasound and orbital computed tomography together formed the diagnostic basis. The TCR beta CDR3 regions underwent amplification using RNA transcripts as the source. The HTBI primer set drove a first-round RT-PCR of the TCR CDR3. One entry per CDR3 protein results from TCRdb running MiXCR on the multiplex PCR reads. Of a few hundred thousand distinct CDR3 sequences in the sample, around 15% were seen once. The sequence was collected from a woman aged 25 to 45 with Graves' ophthalmopathy. The sequenced sample was blood. This chain connects TRBV20-1 to TRBJ2-3; TRBD2 might be the D (6 bases). The DNA of the CDR3 is TGCAGTGTTCGACCGGGACTCCACACAGATACGCAGTATTTT. Translated: CSVRPGLHTDTQYF.